These 20 T cell receptor beta chains came from one sample sequenced in a study of PD-1 blockade in classical Hodgkin lymphoma. Clones were sequenced by immunoSEQ multiplex PCR, and TCRdb holds only the in-frame ones, with some missing. The table records tens of thousands of clones, about three quarters of them present only once. Regarding time point: cycle 4 day 1 (C4D1), after 6 weeks of nivolumab. Each of the patients experienced relapse following autologous stem cell transplantation, and their brentuximab vedotin exposure differed. Sequencing was performed on peripheral blood mononuclear cells (PBMCs), taken before the fourth cycle of nivolumab. These receptors came from a human donor with classical Hodgkin lymphoma.

The chain employs TRBV6-6 and TRBJ1-5, with D tentatively TRBD1 (6 bases). The CDR3 has 12 residues. V was cut by 8 bases and J by 6 bases, with 11 bases left in between. Germline-derived CDR1 and CDR2 are MNHNY and SVGAGI (reference sequence). CDR3 nucleotide sequence: TGTGCCAGCTCCTACAGGGCTCAGCCCCAGCATTTT. Translating gives CASSYRAQPQHF.

This clone was detected a few times. The chain is built from TRBV29-1 and TRBJ1-1; the match to TRBD1 covers 8 bases. V lost 5 bases to trimming and J lost 5 bases; unmatched junction nucleotides: 4. This CDR3 has 12 residues. Germline V gives CDR1 SQVTM, CDR2 ANQGSEA. The CDR3 reads CSVSGGLTEAFF. CDR3 DNA: TGCAGCGTTTCAGGGGGCCTGACTGAAGCTTTCTTT.

The chain couples TRBV11-3 to TRBJ2-1; 9 bases are shared with TRBD2. CDR1 is SGHNT, CDR2 YENEEA, per germline. The CDR3 is made up of 16 amino acids. The V segment lost 2 bases and the J segment 6 bases; nucleotides outside the gene matches: 8. CDR3 region: CASSLRYGTSLNEQFF. In DNA, the CDR3 is TGTGCCAGCAGCTTAAGGTATGGGACTAGCCTCAATGAGCAGTTCTTC. Full variable domain (missing parts from reference TRBV11-3 and TRBJ2-1): EAGVVQSPRYKIIEKKQPVAFWCNPISGHNTLYWYLQNLGQGPELLIRYENEEAVDDSQLPKDRFSAERLKGVDSTLKIQPAELGDSAVYLCASSLRYGTSLNEQFFGPGTRLTVL.

This rearrangement joins TRBV4-3 to TRBJ2-1, with 7 bases that match TRBD1. The germline V gene has CDR1 LGHNA and CDR2 YSLEER. Trimming cost V 0 bases and J 0 bases; bases outside gene matches: 8. This CDR3 is 18 amino acids long. CDR3 protein: CASSQDHRQGFSYNEQFF. The CDR3 nucleotides read TGCGCCAGCAGCCAAGATCATAGACAGGGATTCTCCTACAATGAGCAGTTCTTC.

The J gene is TRBJ2-1, the V gene TRBV4-1; D gene uncertain. The CDR3 runs 13 residues. Trimming removed 0 bases at V and 10 bases at J, with 10 bases between. Germline V gene lookup returns CDR1 MGHRA and CDR2 YSYEKL. This CDR3 is CASSQEASEEQFF. CDR3 coding DNA: TGCGCCAGCAGCCAAGAAGCAAGTGAAGAGCAGTTCTTC.

The V and J genes are TRBV19 and TRBJ1-2, with a weak D call TRBD1 (6 bases). CDR1 is LNHDA, CDR2 SQIVND, per germline (reference sequence). This CDR3 contains 12 residues. V gave up 4 bases and J gave up 5 bases, with 8 bases separating them. This CDR3 is CASSTRGYGYTF. As DNA, the CDR3 is TGTGCCAGTAGTACTAGGGGGTATGGCTACACCTTC.

This clone was counted at least ten times. The CDR3: CASSQIRQGSYEQYF. DNA of the CDR3: TGTGCCAGCAGCCAAATACGACAGGGGAGCTACGAGCAGTACTTC. The chain carries TRBV4-2 and TRBJ2-7, with 8 bases that match TRBD1. The CDR3 contains 15 residues. V lost 2 bases and J lost 3; bases outside the gene matches: 6. Germline loops: CDR1 LGHNA, CDR2 YNFKEQ.

The V call is TRBV2, the J call TRBJ1-3; TRBD1 matches 7 bases. J lost 0 bases, V lost 8 bases, and 4 bases had no gene match. Germline V gives CDR1 SNHLY, CDR2 FYNNEI. The CDR3 has 14 amino acids. The CDR3 DNA sequence: TGTGCCAGCCGGGACAGAGGCTCTGGAAACACCATATATTTT. It encodes CASRDRGSGNTIYF.

This chain connects TRBV19 to TRBJ2-1; 12 bases fit TRBD2. Losses at the gene ends were 4 bases for V and 0 bases for J; bases not matched to a gene: 7. From germline, CDR1 is LNHDA and CDR2 SQIVND (reference sequence). There are 18 residues in the CDR3. CDR3 amino acids: CASSNQRTSGNSYNEQFF. In nucleotides, the CDR3 is TGTGCCAGTAGTAACCAGCGGACTAGCGGGAACTCCTACAATGAGCAGTTCTTC.

This chain uses TRBV5-1 with TRBJ2-7; D uncertain. This CDR3 contains 13 residues. The V and J ends lost 0 bases and 3 bases respectively, with 7 bases between them. CDR1 is SGHRS and CDR2 is YFSETQ in the germline V gene. CDR3 sequence: CASSLGPDYEQYF. CDR3 in DNA: TGCGCCAGCAGCTTGGGGCCCGACTACGAGCAGTACTTC. Complete variable domain (other parts from reference TRBV5-1 and TRBJ2-7): KAGVTQTPRYLIKTRGQQVTLSCSPISGHRSVSWYQQTPGQGLQFLFEYFSETQRNKGNFPGRFSGRQFSNSRSEMNVSTLELGDSALYLCASSLGPDYEQYFGPGTRLTVT.

This chain connects TRBV6-1 to TRBJ2-3, with no clear D. Trimming removed 5 bases from V and 1 base from J, with 13 bases in between. CDR3 length equals 15 residues. CDR1 and CDR2 (germline): MNHNS, SASEGT. In DNA form, the CDR3 reads TGTGCCAGCAGTTTATTTGTCGCGGGCACAGATACGCAGTATTTT. Its protein product is CASSLFVAGTDTQYF.

V and J are TRBV9 and TRBJ2-2, with D unresolved. The germline V gene has CDR1 SGDLS and CDR2 YYNGEE. V was trimmed by 6 bases and J by 1 base, leaving 7 bases between them. This CDR3 has 13 amino acids. The CDR3 sequence is CASTEENTGELFF. The CDR3 coding sequence is TGTGCCAGCACCGAGGAGAACACCGGGGAGCTGTTTTTT. Full variable domain (outside the CDR3, taken from reference TRBV9 and TRBJ2-2): DSGVTQTPKHLITATGQRVTLRCSPRSGDLSVYWYQQSLDQGLQFLIQYYNGEERAKGNILERFSAQQFPDLHSELNLSSLELGDSALYFCASTEENTGELFFGEGSRLTVL.

The chain is built from TRBV28 and TRBJ2-7; D is undetermined. Germline-derived CDR1 and CDR2 are MDHEN and SYDVKM. The V and J ends lost 2 bases and 3 bases respectively, with 5 bases between them. CDR3 length equals 12 residues. The CDR3 DNA reads as TGTGCCAGCAGTTTAAGTCTCTACGAGCAGTACTTC. Translated, it gives CASSLSLYEQYF.

The chain couples TRBV18 to TRBJ1-4; D call uncertain. V lost 3 bases to trimming and J lost 4 bases, with 12 bases between them. There are 15 residues in the CDR3. Per germline, CDR1 KGHSH and CDR2 LQKENI. CDR3 in amino acids: CASSPTRVDNEKLFF. The DNA of the CDR3 is TGTGCCAGCTCACCGACCAGAGTGGATAATGAAAAACTGTTTTTT.

The CDR3 DNA is TGTGCCAGCTCACCCCAGGGAGACCAGCCCCAGCATTTT. Its translation: CASSPQGDQPQHF. The chain is built from TRBV18 and TRBJ1-5, with D perhaps TRBD1 (5 bases). Germline V gene data show CDR1 as KGHSH and CDR2 as LQKENI. CDR3 length: 13 amino acids. V was pared by 3 bases and J by 7 bases, with 10 bases between.

This chain joins TRBV28 and TRBJ1-3; D remains unclear. There are 14 residues in the CDR3. V shed 0 bases and J shed 8 bases, with 11 bases lying between them. Germline V lookup: CDR1 MDHEN, CDR2 SYDVKM. The CDR3, as DNA: TGTGCCAGCAGTTTATGGCAGGCGACGGACACCATATATTTT. Protein: CASSLWQATDTIYF.

The chain uses TRBV7-9 and TRBJ1-5; D call uncertain. This CDR3 comprises 14 residues. Trimming pared 2 bases from V and 5 bases from J, leaving 10 bases between. CDR1 and CDR2 from the germline V gene are SEHNR and FQNEAQ (reference sequence). CDR3 residues: CASSLRAADQPQHF. For the CDR3, the DNA is TGTGCCAGCAGCTTACGCGCAGCCGATCAGCCCCAGCATTTT.

This rearrangement joins TRBV11-2 to TRBJ2-2; D is unresolved. The germline V gene has CDR1 SGHAT and CDR2 FQNNGV. CDR3 size: 14 residues. The ends were cut back, 1 base at V and 2 bases at J, with 5 bases in the middle. CDR3 residues: CASSLGYNTGELFF. In DNA, the CDR3 is TGTGCCAGCAGCTTAGGGTATAACACCGGGGAGCTGTTTTTT.

The CDR3 region has the DNA TGTGCCAGCAAATATGGCGGATCCTACGAGCAGTACTTC. It specifies CASKYGGSYEQYF. This chain links TRBV6-5 with TRBJ2-7, with D uncertain. CDR3 length equals 13 residues. From germline, CDR1 is MNHEY and CDR2 SVGAGI. V was cut by 7 bases and J by 1 base, with 11 bases left in between.

This clone was detected once. The V call is TRBV6-4, the J call TRBJ1-2; D possibly corresponds to TRBD1 (6 bases). Germline V gene lookup returns CDR1 MRHNA and CDR2 SNTAGT. V lost 10 bases to trimming and J lost 2 bases, with 11 bases between them. This CDR3 has 12 amino acids. The CDR3 is CANPGANYGYTF. DNA for the CDR3: TGTGCCAACCCAGGGGCCAACTATGGCTACACCTTC.